The 30 T cell receptor beta chains presented below share a single source sample, sequenced in a study of T cell clonality in common variable immunodeficiency. TCRdb's table, derived via immunoSEQ multiplex PCR, lists solely in-frame clones and lacks some. The specimen gives some 50,000 clones without singletons; the ten biggest hold roughly 6%. Specimen: peripheral blood mononuclear cells. Receptor source: a person aged 18 to 70 in good health.

This clone was counted at least ten times. Since a much larger clone is just one base distant, this may be a read error. The read falls 3 residues short of the CDR3 end, and the missing part is taken from the germline J gene. The rearrangement uses TRBV5-1 and TRBJ2-2, with D uncertain. This CDR3 contains 14 residues. Germline V gives CDR1 SGHRS, CDR2 YFSETQ. This CDR3 reads CASSIGATNEKLFF. The part of the CDR3 DNA that was read is TGCGCCAGCAGCATCGGTGCAACTAATGAAAAG.

This clone was detected many times. Read coverage stops 3 residues before the CDR3 terminus; the germline J gene supplies the remainder. The rearrangement joins TRBV2 to TRBJ1-6; 7 nucleotides align to TRBD1. J was trimmed by 10 bases and V by 5 bases; bases with no gene match: 8. There are 14 residues in the CDR3. Germline V gene data show CDR1 as SNHLY and CDR2 as FYNNEI. The CDR3 bases that were read are TGTGCCAGCAGTCTGTCAGGGGGTAGGTCACCC. Its protein product is CASSLSGGRSP. The complete CDR3 sequence is CASSLSGGRSPLHF. The whole variable domain, remainder taken from reference TRBV2 and TRBJ1-6, is EPEVTQTPSHQVTQMGQEVILRCVPISNHLYFYWYRQILGQKVEFLVSFYNNEISEKSEIFDDQFSVERPDGSNFTLKIRSTKLEDSAMYFCASSLSGGRSPLHFGNGTRLTVT.

This clone came up many times. The read ends 3 residues early relative to the CDR3; the germline J gene fills the gap. V usage is TRBV2 and J usage is TRBJ2-1; 7 positions match TRBD2. Trimming took 6 bases from V and 8 from J; bases not matched to a gene: 10. Germline assignment: CDR1 SNHLY and CDR2 FYNNEI. The CDR3 covers 14 residues. CDR3 DNA (partial): TGTGCCAGCAGAAAGGAGCGGGGTTTGGATGAG. The encoded protein is CASRKERGLDE. The CDR3 reads in full as CASRKERGLDEQFF. Looking up the rest from reference TRBV2 and TRBJ2-1 gives the full variable domain: EPEVTQTPSHQVTQMGQEVILRCVPISNHLYFYWYRQILGQKVEFLVSFYNNEISEKSEIFDDQFSVERPDGSNFTLKIRSTKLEDSAMYFCASRKERGLDEQFFGPGTRLTVL.

This clone appeared many times. The CDR3 goes on 3 residues after the read ends, and that part is filled in from the germline J gene. V and J are TRBV2 and TRBJ1-2; perhaps TRBD1 as D (6 bases). The ends were cut back, 6 bases at V and 2 bases at J, with 13 bases in the middle. This CDR3 is built from 14 residues. CDR1 is SNHLY and CDR2 is FYNNEI in the germline V gene. CDR3 bases read: TGTGCCAGCAGCGAGGGGGAGGTAAACTATGGC. It encodes CASSEGEVNYG. The entire CDR3 is CASSEGEVNYGYTF.

Many counts were recorded for this clone. The read falls 3 residues short of the CDR3 end, and the missing part is taken from the germline J gene. The V and J genes are TRBV2 and TRBJ1-2; D not certain. There are 13 residues in the CDR3. Germline values: CDR1 SNHLY, CDR2 FYNNEI. Deletions cut 4 bases from V and 4 bases from J, with 10 bases between. The sequenced CDR3 bases are TGTGCCAGCAGTGGCGGGGAGCTCTATGGC. This codes for CASSGGELYG. The CDR3 as a whole reads CASSGGELYGYTF.

This clone was found many times. The read ends 3 residues shy of where the CDR3 ends; the end is completed using the germline J gene. The rearrangement links TRBV6-1 to TRBJ2-5; 9 nucleotides match TRBD2. This CDR3 spans 16 amino acids. Trimming removed 2 bases from V and 4 bases from J; junction bases left unmatched: 8. Germline loops: CDR1 MNHNS, CDR2 SASEGT. The CDR3 region is CASSEPAGGPGETQYF. The sequenced part of the CDR3 DNA is TGTGCCAGCAGTGAACCGGCGGGGGGGCCTGGAGAGACC.

This clone was counted at least ten times. The CDR3 goes on 3 residues after the read ends, and that part is filled in from the germline J gene. V is TRBV7-2 and J is TRBJ1-5; perhaps TRBD1 as D (5 bases). The germline V gene encodes CDR1 SGHTA and CDR2 FQGNSA. Trimming left V 4 bases short and J 5 bases short, with 15 bases between. The CDR3 has 15 residues. CDR3 sequence: CASSYTGGDHQPQHF. The CDR3 DNA, read in part, is TGTGCCAGCAGCTATACGGGGGGGGACCATCAGCCC.

In this sample, this clone turned up many times. The read halts 3 residues ahead of the CDR3 end, with the missing end drawn from the germline J gene. This rearrangement joins TRBV30 to TRBJ2-3; perhaps TRBD1 as D (6 bases). CDR1 is GTSNPN, CDR2 SVGIG, per germline (reference sequence). There are 13 residues in the CDR3. Trimming took off 3 bases at V and 2 bases at J, with 9 bases between the two ends. This CDR3 is CAWRDSPTDTQYF. The part of the CDR3 DNA that was read is TGTGCCTGGAGGGACAGTCCCACAGATACG.

This clone was seen many times. The CDR3 end falls 3 residues outside the read, so it is completed with the germline J gene. The V call is TRBV19, the J call TRBJ2-1; 10 bases agree with TRBD1. The germline CDR1 and CDR2 sequences are LNHDA and SQIVND (reference sequence). V lost 6 bases to trimming and J lost 2 bases; unmatched junction nucleotides: 4. The CDR3 consists of 15 residues. The CDR3 bases that were read are TGTGCCAGTAGAGGGGACAGGGGTCCCTACAATGAG. It specifies CASRGDRGPYNE. The whole CDR3 sequence is CASRGDRGPYNEQFF.

This clone is medium-sized. From the germline J gene comes the end of the CDR3, since the read stops 3 residues before it. This sequence joins TRBV6-1 and TRBJ2-1; 11 nucleotides agree with TRBD2. This CDR3 has 14 residues. Trimming took 2 bases from V and 9 from J; bases not matched to a gene: 3. The germline V gene encodes CDR1 MNHNS and CDR2 SASEGT. The CDR3 is CASSELAGGLEQFF. CDR3 DNA, as far as it was read: TGTGCCAGCAGTGAACTAGCGGGGGGCCTTGAG.

A remark on this clone: The CDR3 end lies 3 residues beyond the end of the read and is filled in from the germline J gene. The chain has TRBV2 and TRBJ1-1; the D gene is possibly TRBD1 (6 bases). Germline loops: CDR1 SNHLY, CDR2 FYNNEI. This CDR3 is 15 amino acids long. The sequenced part of the CDR3 DNA is TGTGCCAGCACCCAAATTCGGGACAACTCCTACGAG. It translates to CASTQIRDNSYE. The whole CDR3 sequence is CASTQIRDNSYEAFF.

The table lists this clone with many counts. The missing CDR3 end, 3 residues past where the read stops, is filled in from the germline J gene. This chain connects TRBV5-6 to TRBJ2-3, with D possibly TRBD1 on 6 matching bases. The CDR3 consists of 13 residues. CDR1 is SGHDT, CDR2 YYEEEE, per germline. The CDR3 sequence is CASSRNREETQYF. The CDR3 bases that were read are TGTGCCAGCAGCCGGAACAGGGAAGAGACG. Variable domain in full (rest from reference TRBV5-6 and TRBJ2-3): DAGVTQSPTHLIKTRGQQVTLRCSPKSGHDTVSWYQQALGQGPQFIFQYYEEEERQRGNFPDRFSGHQFPNYSSELNVNALLLGDSALYLCASSRNREETQYFGPGTRLTVL.

The sample holds many counts of this clone. The CDR3 end is not reached by the read, which stops 3 residues before it; the germline J gene fills it in. The chain links TRBV14 to TRBJ2-2, with TRBD1 identical over 8 bases. The length of the CDR3 is 16 residues. From germline, CDR1 is SGHDN and CDR2 FVKESK. With V trimmed by 3 bases and J by 3 bases, 6 bases remained unmatched. Partial CDR3 DNA: TGTGCCAGCAGCCAGACGGACAGGGCTTACACCGGGGAG. This encodes CASSQTDRAYTGE. The complete CDR3 reads CASSQTDRAYTGELFF.

Many counts were recorded for this clone. Sequencing ends 3 residues short of the CDR3 end; the germline J gene provides the rest. The chain uses TRBV6-4 and TRBJ1-2; D possibly corresponds to TRBD1 (5 bases). The CDR3 is 14 amino acids. V lost 0 bases to trimming and J lost 3 bases, with 8 bases between them. The V gene's germline CDR1 is MRHNA and CDR2 SNTAGT. The part of the CDR3 DNA that was read is TGTGCCAGCAGTGACTCGGGGGGGTACTATGGC. This gives the protein CASSDSGGYYG. The whole CDR3 protein reads CASSDSGGYYGYTF.

This clone was found many times. The read ends 3 residues early relative to the CDR3; the germline J gene fills the gap. The chain joins TRBV29-1 to TRBJ1-5; TRBD1 matches at 8 bases. The CDR3 has 14 residues. Germline loops: CDR1 SQVTM, CDR2 ANQGSEA. Trimming took 6 bases from V and 2 from J; bases not matched to a gene: 6. CDR3 bases read: TGCAGCGTCGGACAGGGAGGAGGCAATCAGCCC. It specifies CSVGQGGGNQP. In full, the CDR3 reads CSVGQGGGNQPQHF.

This clone was seen a handful of times. The CDR3 goes on 3 residues after the read ends, and that part is filled in from the germline J gene. The rearrangement joins TRBV10-2 to TRBJ1-5; D not resolved. V gave up 7 bases and J gave up 2 bases, with 15 bases separating them. The CDR3 has 15 amino acids. Looked up from germline, CDR1 is WSHSY and CDR2 is SAAADI. CDR3 DNA, as far as it was read: TGCGCCAGCAATAAGTATCCCCAGGGCAATCAGCCC. It yields the protein CASNKYPQGNQP. The entire CDR3 sequence reads CASNKYPQGNQPQHF.

This clone was recorded at least ten times. The read halts 3 residues ahead of the CDR3 end, with the missing end drawn from the germline J gene. The chain has TRBV9 and TRBJ2-2; 9 nucleotides align to TRBD1. Trimming removed 0 bases from V and 3 bases from J; junction bases left unmatched: 6. The CDR3 has 17 residues. CDR1 is SGDLS and CDR2 is YYNGEE in the germline V gene. The CDR3 DNA, read in part, is TGTGCCAGCAGCGTAGTCCGGGACAGGGATCACACCGGGGAG. Protein product: CASSVVRDRDHTGE. The entire CDR3 protein is CASSVVRDRDHTGELFF.

This clone has a handful of counts. A read error may account for a junction end that differs from germline. The CDR3 is cut off 3 residues early in the read; its end comes from the germline J gene. At the DNA level, this CDR3 is encoded by other sequences in the same sample as well. The chain is built from TRBV19 and TRBJ1-3; 7 bases align to TRBD1. Germline CDR1 is LNHDA and CDR2 is SQIVND (reference sequence). The CDR3 runs 17 residues. The CDR3 spells CASRGTAGRRAGNTIYF. The CDR3 DNA, read in part, is TGTGCCAGTCGGGGGACAGCCGGAAGGAGAGCTGGAAACACA.

This clone was counted at least ten times. The read halts 3 residues ahead of the CDR3 end, with the missing end drawn from the germline J gene. The gene calls are TRBV24-1 and TRBJ2-7; D call uncertain. V was pared by 1 base and J by 3 bases, with 9 bases between. Germline values: CDR1 KGHDR, CDR2 SFDVKD. The CDR3 sequence is 14 residues long. The CDR3 sequence is CATSDFLGFYEQYF. The part of the CDR3 DNA that was read is TGTGCCACCAGTGATTTTCTCGGGTTCTACGAG.

This clone was found many times. The CDR3 spells CASSEFSTGELFF. The sequenced part of the CDR3 DNA is TGTGCCAGCAGTGAGTTCAGCACCGGGGAG. V gene TRBV6-4 combines with J gene TRBJ2-2; D ambiguous. The CDR3 end lies 3 residues beyond the end of the read and is filled in from the germline J gene. Trimming stripped 3 bases from V and 4 bases from J, with 6 bases between. In germline, CDR1 is MRHNA, CDR2 SNTAGT. This CDR3 comprises 13 residues.

This clone was detected ten times or more. The read ends 3 residues before the CDR3 terminus; that terminus is restored from the germline J gene. V usage is TRBV20-1 and J usage is TRBJ2-2, with a tentative D call TRBD2 (7 bases). The CDR3 covers 16 residues. The germline V gene has CDR1 DFQATT and CDR2 SNEGSKA (reference sequence). The ends were cut back, 0 bases at V and 2 bases at J, with 13 bases in the middle. CDR3 in amino acids: CSARDGGGFNTGELFF. Incomplete CDR3 DNA: TGCAGTGCTAGAGATGGGGGGGGCTTTAACACCGGGGAG.

Notes on this clone: The sequenced fragment ends 3 residues before the CDR3 boundary, so the rest is inferred from the germline J gene. The V and J genes are TRBV2 and TRBJ2-3; 8 bases line up with TRBD2. The CDR3 has 16 residues. CDR1 SNHLY and CDR2 FYNNEI come from the germline V gene. CDR3 protein: CASSGGSGVYQETQYF. The sequenced CDR3 bases are TGTGCCAGCAGTGGGGGTAGCGGGGTGTACCAAGAGACG.

With regard to this clone: The read falls 3 residues short of the CDR3 end, and the missing part is taken from the germline J gene. The rearrangement joins TRBV7-9 to TRBJ1-4; D is perhaps TRBD1 (6 bases). CDR1 and CDR2 from the germline V gene are SEHNR and FQNEAQ (reference sequence). This CDR3 comprises 15 residues. CDR3 loop: CASSWGGANNSPLFF. Incomplete CDR3 DNA: TGTGCCAGCAGCTGGGGGGGGGCGAATAATTCACCA.

This clone was seen many times. The read finishes 3 residues shy of the CDR3 end, and the germline J gene is used to complete it. V usage is TRBV15 and J usage is TRBJ2-1; perhaps TRBD1 as D (6 bases). V dropped 9 bases and J dropped 5 bases, with 8 bases sitting between them. Germline CDR1 reads LNHNV; CDR2 reads YYDKDF (reference sequence). This CDR3 contains 11 residues. CDR3 residues: CATDRNNEQFF. The DNA read from the CDR3 is TGTGCCACGGACAGAAACAATGAG.

This clone was observed many times. The CDR3 extends 3 residues past the end of the read, so its final part is completed from the germline J gene. The rearrangement joins TRBV7-6 to TRBJ2-7, with 7 positions matching TRBD2. The V gene's germline CDR1 is SGHVS and CDR2 FNYEAQ. The ends lost 2 bases at V and 6 bases at J; junction bases unmatched: 10. The CDR3 is 15 amino acids. The CDR3 reads CASSLSGGGRAEQYF. CDR3 DNA (partial): TGTGCCAGCAGCTTATCGGGCGGGGGTCGCGCCGAG.

This clone was picked up a small number of times. The CDR3 bases that were read are TGTGCCAGCAGCTTAGCCCCGGCGGGGGCCCTCAATGAG. Protein: CASSLAPAGALNE. The entire CDR3 protein reads CASSLAPAGALNEQFF. The chain combines TRBV7-2 with TRBJ2-1; D is perhaps TRBD2 (7 bases). The read is 3 residues too short to cover the CDR3 end, so that end is filled in from the germline J gene. The germline CDR1 and CDR2 sequences are SGHTA and FQGNSA. The CDR3 has 16 residues. The germline V and J ends were trimmed by 0 bases and 6 bases, with 15 bases remaining between them.

There are many counts of this clone. The read ends 3 residues before the CDR3 terminus; that terminus is restored from the germline J gene. This sequence joins TRBV4-2 and TRBJ1-4; 7 bases are a match to TRBD1. CDR3 size: 15 residues. CDR1 and CDR2 (germline): LGHNA, YNFKEQ. The V gene end was trimmed by 1 base and the J gene end by 7 bases; junction bases not matched to a gene: 6. CDR3 bases read: TGTGCCAGCAGCCAAGCCGGGACAGCCTTTGAAAAA. Encoded protein: CASSQAGTAFEK. The complete CDR3 protein is CASSQAGTAFEKLFF.

Ten or more counts support this clone. The read gets to within 3 residues of the CDR3 end, and the germline J gene fills in the rest. The V gene is TRBV30, the J gene TRBJ1-5; D possibly corresponds to TRBD1 (5 bases). The CDR3 is 13 residues long. The V gene lost 2 bases and the J gene lost 1 base, with 6 bases spanning the gap. The germline gives CDR1 GTSNPN, CDR2 SVGIG (reference sequence). The CDR3 loop reads CAWSSGSNQPQHF. The part of the CDR3 DNA that was read is TGTGCCTGGAGTTCAGGGAGCAATCAGCCC. Full variable domain (outside the CDR3, taken from reference TRBV30 and TRBJ1-5): SQTIHQWPATLVQPVGSPLSLECTVEGTSNPNLYWYRQAAGRGLQLLFYSVGIGQISSEVPQNLSASRPQDRQFILSSKKLLLSDSGFYLCAWSSGSNQPQHFGDGTRLSIL.

This clone appeared many times. The CDR3 extends 3 residues past the end of the read, so its final part is completed from the germline J gene. The chain recombines TRBV19 with TRBJ2-5, with TRBD2 identical over 15 bases. The CDR3 loop spans 18 amino acids. The ends lost 3 bases at V and 0 bases at J; junction bases unmatched: 5. Looked up from germline, CDR1 is LNHDA and CDR2 is SQIVND (reference sequence). The DNA read from the CDR3 is TGTGCCAGTAGTATGGGACTAGCGGGGGGATCGAACCAAGAGACC. This translates into CASSMGLAGGSNQET. The entire CDR3 protein reads CASSMGLAGGSNQETQYF. Variable domain in full (rest from reference TRBV19 and TRBJ2-5): DGGITQSPKYLFRKEGQNVTLSCEQNLNHDAMYWYRQDPGQGLRLIYYSQIVNDFQKGDIAEGYSVSREKKESFPLTVTSAQKNPTAFYLCASSMGLAGGSNQETQYFGPGTRLLVL.

This clone has only a few counts. Coverage ceases 3 residues before the CDR3 finishes, and the germline J gene fills in the end. The genes are TRBV2 and TRBJ2-2; 9 nucleotides align to TRBD1. Looked up from germline, CDR1 is SNHLY and CDR2 is FYNNEI. The length of the CDR3 is 17 residues. The CDR3 sequence: CASSDRDRERTNEKLFF. Partial CDR3 DNA: TGTGCCAGCAGTGATAGGGACAGGGAAAGGACTAATGAAAAG.